This TCR beta chain was recovered during a study of preoperative IRX-2 immunotherapy in early breast cancer. V was trimmed by 2 bases and J by 7 bases, leaving 24 bases between them. Germline CDR1 reads MNHEY; CDR2 reads SMNVEV (reference sequence). The CDR3 loop spans 18 amino acids. The treatment: preoperative locoregional IRX-2 cytokine immunotherapy. Patients received preoperative, locoregional IRX-2 cytokine immunotherapy in a phase Ib study. Here immunoSEQ multiplex PCR was the method, and the copy in TCRdb shows in-frame clones only, minus some. The repertoire consists of tens of thousands of clones, with roughly 95% occurring once and the leading ten covering around 15%.

The sequence was obtained from a human donor with breast cancer. The source was tumor tissue, collected after IRX-2 immunotherapy. This rearrangement joins TRBV27 to TRBJ2-1, with D possibly being TRBD1 (6 bases). The CDR3 DNA is TGTGCCAGCAGTTTAAGGTCGCCAACAGGGAGTTTCGGGAATGAGCAGTTCTTC. This gives the protein CASSLRSPTGSFGNEQFF.